The 7 T cell receptor beta chains below come from one sample, sequenced in a study of cytomegalovirus exposure and HLA in healthy donors. In the PCR, 60 Vbeta and 13 Jbeta primers were used. TCRdb keeps only in-frame clones here, not all; method: immunoSEQ multiplex PCR. The specimen's table records 100,000 to 150,000 clones. The specimen was PBMCs. The receptor set was obtained from a woman aged 35 to 49 in good health and CMV-seronegative.

The J gene is TRBJ2-7, the V gene TRBV9, with TRBD1 as a possible D gene (5 bases). CDR3 length: 16 residues. The germline gives CDR1 SGDLS, CDR2 YYNGEE. Trimming removed 2 bases from V and 0 bases from J, with 15 bases in between. The CDR3 sequence is CASSVRRQSSSYEQYF. Written as DNA, the CDR3 is TGTGCCAGCAGCGTTAGAAGACAGAGCAGCTCCTACGAGCAGTACTTC.

The chain carries TRBV7-2 and TRBJ2-7; 9 bases are a match to TRBD1. V gave up 2 bases and J gave up 6 bases; unmatched junction bases: 11. The CDR3 runs 16 residues. The germline V gene has CDR1 SGHTA and CDR2 FQGNSA. The chain's CDR3 is CASSLIVGTGRGEQYF. The CDR3 DNA follows: TGTGCCAGCAGCTTAATAGTAGGGACAGGGAGGGGCGAGCAGTACTTC.

The chain employs TRBV9 and TRBJ2-5, with D tentatively TRBD2 (5 bases). V was shortened by 2 bases and J by 1 base, with 9 bases between the two germline ends. The germline gives CDR1 SGDLS, CDR2 YYNGEE. The CDR3 spans 14 residues. The CDR3 nucleotides read TGTGCCAGCAGCGTGGGCGGACTCCAAGAGACCCAGTACTTC. Its translation is CASSVGGLQETQYF.

The gene calls are TRBV4-3 and TRBJ1-1; D remains ambiguous. CDR3 size: 16 residues. V was shortened by 0 bases and J by 0 bases, with 11 bases between the two germline ends. CDR1 is LGHNA and CDR2 is YSLEER in the germline V gene. CDR3 in amino acids: CASSQELFRMNTEAFF. The CDR3 DNA reads TGCGCCAGCAGCCAAGAATTGTTCAGGATGAACACTGAAGCTTTCTTT.

The chain has TRBV6-4 and TRBJ2-1, with D maybe TRBD1 (6 bases). The CDR3 extends over 15 amino acids. CDR1 is MRHNA, CDR2 SNTAGT, per germline. Trimming shortened V by 5 bases and J by 3 bases, and 14 bases separated the two germline ends. Written as DNA, the CDR3 is TGTGCCAGCAGTCGGGACACTTGGGGCTACAATGAGCAGTTCTTC. Amino acids: CASSRDTWGYNEQFF.

V usage is TRBV28 and J usage is TRBJ1-1; 7 nucleotides match TRBD1. The V segment lost 2 bases and the J segment 4 bases; nucleotides outside the gene matches: 10. The CDR3 is made up of 16 amino acids. Per the germline V gene, CDR1 is MDHEN and CDR2 is SYDVKM. The CDR3 reads CASSLQGQFGGTEAFF. CDR3 bases: TGTGCCAGCAGTTTACAGGGACAGTTCGGCGGCACTGAAGCTTTCTTT.

The chain combines TRBV18 with TRBJ1-1; D uncertain. CDR3 size: 13 residues. With 2 bases removed from V and 3 bases from J, the gap between germline ends came to 7 bases. Germline assignment: CDR1 KGHSH and CDR2 LQKENI. In nucleotides, the CDR3 is TGTGCCAGCTCACCAGTCCGGGACACTGAAGCTTTCTTT. Translated: CASSPVRDTEAFF. The whole variable domain, filled in from reference TRBV18 and TRBJ1-1, reads NAGVMQNPRHLVRRRGQEARLRCSPMKGHSHVYWYRQLPEEGLKFMVYLQKENIIDESGMPKERFSAEFPKEGPSILRIQQVVRGDSAAYFCASSPVRDTEAFFGQGTRLTVV.